A single sample gave rise to the 2 T cell receptor beta chains below, sequenced in a study of cytomegalovirus exposure and HLA in healthy donors. The PCR ran on 60 Vbeta and 13 Jbeta primers. The protocol was immunoSEQ multiplex PCR, while the TCRdb copy is restricted to in-frame clones and leaves out a portion. The sample yields around 130,000 clones, over 70% seen once. The specimen was PBMCs. The receptors derive from a woman aged 18-30 years in good health and CMV-seronegative.

The V gene is TRBV7-2, the J gene TRBJ2-3, with TRBD2 matching over 9 bases. Trimming at V came to 3 bases and at J to 2 bases, leaving 15 bases not matched to a gene. This CDR3 is 19 amino acids long. The germline V gene has CDR1 SGHTA and CDR2 FQGNSA. Written as DNA, the CDR3 is TGTGCCAGCAGCTTGATGGGGATAGCGGGGGACGGATTCACAGATACGCAGTATTTT. It yields the protein CASSLMGIAGDGFTDTQYF.

The chain recombines TRBV18 with TRBJ2-7; 9 nucleotides align to TRBD1. V trimming: 3 bases; J trimming: 6 bases; junction bases outside the gene matches: 6. This CDR3 contains 14 residues. Germline CDR1 is KGHSH and CDR2 is LQKENI. The CDR3 region has the DNA TGTGCCAGCTCACCCTTGGGACAGGGCACCGAGCAGTACTTC. Translating it yields CASSPLGQGTEQYF.